These 27 T cell receptor beta chains share one sample of origin, sequenced in a study of identical twins. Via MiXCR, TCRdb re-called the 5' RACE reads, giving one row per CDR3 protein. Among some 500,000 distinct CDR3 sequences listed, over 8.5% were seen once. The same specimen was also included in a second study, on yellow fever vaccine responses in identical twins.

Sequenced material: PBMCs. Every receptor here comes from a woman between 18 and 30 years old in good health.

This clonotype was counted a few times. The chain couples TRBV5-1 to TRBJ2-3; 7 positions agree with TRBD2. Germline-derived CDR1 and CDR2 are SGHRS and YFSETQ. The V gene end was trimmed by 7 bases and the J gene end by 0 bases; junction bases not matched to a gene: 5. The CDR3 has 14 amino acids. The DNA for the CDR3 is TGCGCCAGCCAACAGCGGGACAGCACAGATACGCAGTATTTT. It yields the protein CASQQRDSTDTQYF.

This chain connects TRBV28 to TRBJ2-4; the D gene could be TRBD1 or TRBD2 (7 bases each). Per the germline V gene, CDR1 is MDHEN and CDR2 is SYDVKM. The CDR3 is 14 residues long. The V end lost 3 bases, the J end lost 11 bases, and 17 bases lay between the germline ends. The CDR3 region is CASSFQGGKPVQYF. CDR3 nucleotide sequence: TGTGCCAGCAGTTTTCAGGGGGGGAAACCGGTTCAGTACTTC.

This rearrangement joins TRBV3-1 to TRBJ2-7; D is uncertain. Germline lookup yields CDR1 LGHDT and CDR2 YNNKEL (reference sequence). This CDR3 has 14 residues. V lost 5 bases to trimming and J lost 0 bases, with 11 bases between them. The chain's CDR3 is CASSKGQASYEQYF. CDR3 DNA: TGTGCCAGCAGCAAAGGGCAGGCCTCCTACGAGCAGTACTTC.

The sample holds a few counts of this clonotype. This chain links TRBV14 with TRBJ2-3, with TRBD2 identical over 7 bases. V was pared by 3 bases and J by 1 base, with 10 bases of the junction left unmatched. CDR3 length equals 17 residues. From germline, CDR1 is SGHDN and CDR2 FVKESK. The CDR3 loop reads CASSQGRGPAGTDTQYF. For the CDR3, the DNA is TGTGCCAGCAGCCAGGGGAGGGGCCCTGCGGGCACAGATACGCAGTATTTT. Filled out from reference TRBV14 and TRBJ2-3, the complete variable domain reads EAGVTQFPSHSVIEKGQTVTLRCDPISGHDNLYWYRRVMGKEIKFLLHFVKESKQDESGMPNNRFLAERTGGTYSTLKVQPAELEDSGVYFCASSQGRGPAGTDTQYFGPGTRLTVL.

This clonotype was detected ten times or more. The chain uses TRBV6-5 and TRBJ1-2; TRBD1 might be the D (5 bases). The CDR3 runs to 13 residues. V lost 4 bases, J lost 6 bases, and 12 bases lay in between. Germline CDR1 and CDR2: MNHEY and SVGAGI. The CDR3 loop is CASSSGRGDGYTF. CDR3 DNA sequence: TGTGCCAGCAGTTCGGGACGGGGAGATGGCTACACCTTC.

This clonotype was found a few times. The chain recombines TRBV11-2 with TRBJ2-3, with TRBD2 matching 8 bases. V lost 0 bases to trimming and J lost 4 bases; unmatched junction nucleotides: 3. Germline-derived CDR1 and CDR2 are SGHAT and FQNNGV. The CDR3 sequence is 15 residues long. The DNA for the CDR3 is TGTGCCAGCAGCTTAGATCCCGGGGGGGCAGATACGCAGTATTTT. Translation: CASSLDPGGADTQYF.

This clonotype has at least ten counts. In nucleotides, the CDR3 is TGTGCCAGCAGTAAACCGGGACAGGTTACTGAAGCTTTCTTT. Translation gives CASSKPGQVTEAFF. This rearrangement joins TRBV6-1 to TRBJ1-1; 8 bases match TRBD1. CDR3 size: 14 residues. CDR1 is MNHNS, CDR2 SASEGT, per germline. The V segment lost 5 bases and the J segment 5 bases; nucleotides outside the gene matches: 7.

In its sample, this clonotype was seen many times. The rearrangement uses TRBV12-3 or TRBV12-4 and TRBJ2-5; the match to TRBD1 covers 10 bases. This CDR3 has 17 amino acids. V was clipped by 8 bases and J by 4 bases; unmatched bases: 16. For the CDR3, the DNA is TGTGCCAGCCTTCGGGGACAAAGACAGGGGGCAGGAGAGACCCAGTACTTC. This encodes CASLRGQRQGAGETQYF.

This clonotype was picked up a small number of times. The rearrangement uses TRBV15 and TRBJ1-2, with D possibly being TRBD1 (5 bases). The V gene lost 5 bases and the J gene lost 2 bases, with 9 bases spanning the gap. CDR3 length: 13 residues. Germline assignment: CDR1 LNHNV and CDR2 YYDKDF (reference sequence). CDR3 protein: CATSFDRNYGYTF. Here the CDR3 DNA reads TGTGCCACCAGCTTTGACAGAAACTATGGCTACACCTTC.

This clonotype was seen ten or more times. The chain recombines TRBV20-1 with TRBJ2-1; 10 positions match TRBD2. The CDR3 is 14 amino acids. Per the germline V gene, CDR1 is DFQATT and CDR2 is SNEGSKA (reference sequence). J was trimmed by 2 bases and V by 6 bases; bases with no gene match: 4. CDR3 DNA: TGCAGTGCCAGGGGACTAGCGACCTACAATGAGCAGTTCTTC. Translating it yields CSARGLATYNEQFF.

V gene TRBV7-9 combines with J gene TRBJ2-7; D gene unclear. The germline V and J ends were trimmed by 5 bases and 0 bases, with 11 bases remaining between them. The V gene's germline CDR1 is SEHNR and CDR2 FQNEAQ (reference sequence). The CDR3 extends over 14 amino acids. Written as DNA, the CDR3 is TGTGCCAGCAGCCAATTGCTTTCCTCCTACGAGCAGTACTTC. This gives the protein CASSQLLSSYEQYF.

DNA of the CDR3: TGTGCCATCAGGGTTGGGGATACGCAGTATTTT. This encodes CAIRVGDTQYF. The chain joins TRBV10-3 to TRBJ2-3; D ambiguous. V dropped 6 bases and J dropped 6 bases, with 7 bases sitting between them. The germline gives CDR1 ENHRY, CDR2 SYGVKD. The CDR3 length is 11 residues.

This clonotype was counted ten times or more. This chain uses TRBV10-3 with TRBJ2-7, with 7 bases identical to TRBD2. The CDR3 is 13 amino acids. Germline assignment: CDR1 ENHRY and CDR2 SYGVKD. J was trimmed by 4 bases and V by 6 bases; bases with no gene match: 6. The CDR3 here is CAIRGLTLYEQYF. CDR3 coding DNA: TGTGCCATCAGGGGACTAACTCTTTACGAGCAGTACTTC.

The chain recombines TRBV23-1 with TRBJ2-2, with 7 nucleotides matching TRBD1. Being an ORF, TRBV23-1 has a function that is uncertain. V shed 8 bases and J 0 bases; nucleotides not matched to a gene: 15. CDR3 size: 18 residues. The CDR3 loop is CASCRQGHGKTNTGELFF. The CDR3 DNA sequence: TGCGCCAGCTGTAGACAGGGACACGGAAAAACGAACACCGGGGAGCTGTTTTTT.

A few counts support this clonotype. This chain joins TRBV29-1 and TRBJ1-1; D gene uncertain. CDR3 length equals 13 residues. In germline, CDR1 is SQVTM, CDR2 ANQGSEA. Trimming removed 7 bases from V and 1 base from J, with 13 bases in between. The CDR3 coding sequence is TGCAGCGGTGGGAACAGCCAGAACACTGAAGCTTTCTTT. It specifies CSGGNSQNTEAFF. Supplemented by reference TRBV29-1 and TRBJ1-1, the full variable domain reads SAVISQKPSRDICQRGTSLTIQCQVDSQVTMMFWYRQQPGQSLTLIATANQGSEATYESGFVIDKFPISRPNLTFSTLTVSNMSPEDSSIYLCSGGNSQNTEAFFGQGTRLTVV.

The V call is TRBV3-2, the J call TRBJ2-3; the table names TRBD2, a call not compared with the DNA. TRBV3-2 is a pseudogene locus. This CDR3 is 17 amino acids long. CDR3 residues: CATSRLGLAGTTDTQYF. CDR3 sequence (DNA): TGTGCCACCTCCCGACTGGGACTAGCGGGGACCACAGATACGCAGTATTTT.

The sample holds many counts of this clonotype. CDR3 in DNA: TGTGCCAGCAGGAGACCAGTAGACGTTTTCGCCGGGGAGCTGTTTTTT. This sequence encodes CASRRPVDVFAGELFF. The genes are TRBV12-3 or TRBV12-4 and TRBJ2-2; D is ambiguous. Trimming took off 6 bases at V and 6 bases at J, with 20 bases between the two ends. This CDR3 has 16 residues.

This clonotype was seen many times. The V call is TRBV12-3 or TRBV12-4, the J call TRBJ2-5; D remains ambiguous. The germline V and J ends were trimmed by 0 bases and 5 bases, with 7 bases remaining between them. The CDR3 is 13 amino acids. The CDR3 region has the DNA TGTGCCAGCAGTTTAGCAGGGTCTGAGACCCAGTACTTC. It is translated as CASSLAGSETQYF.

The V gene is TRBV7-9, the J gene TRBJ2-7, with TRBD2 matching over 7 bases. CDR1 and CDR2 from the germline V gene are SEHNR and FQNEAQ (reference sequence). The CDR3 sequence is 16 residues long. V was clipped by 4 bases and J by 4 bases; unmatched bases: 13. For the CDR3, the DNA is TGTGCCAGCAGCTCCCAGGGTCTAGCGGACCCTTACGAGCAGTACTTC. Amino acid sequence: CASSSQGLADPYEQYF.

This clonotype was seen more than once but under ten times. The chain has TRBV14 and TRBJ2-5; D is undetermined. CDR1 SGHDN and CDR2 FVKESK come from the germline V gene. The CDR3 runs to 15 residues. Trimming removed 0 bases at V and 7 bases at J, with 15 bases between. This CDR3 is CASSQDSDLPGTQYF. CDR3 nucleotide sequence: TGTGCCAGCAGCCAAGATTCGGACCTGCCAGGGACCCAGTACTTC.

This clonotype was found a few times. The gene calls are TRBV4-1 and TRBJ2-7; 9 bases match TRBD2. V shed 4 bases, J shed 3 bases, and the junction held 16 bases outside the gene matches. Germline values: CDR1 MGHRA, CDR2 YSYEKL. The CDR3 is made up of 18 amino acids. CDR3 bases: TGCGCCAGCAGCCGCTTCCCGCCCTTAGCGGGAGTAGGCTACGAGCAGTACTTC. It is translated as CASSRFPPLAGVGYEQYF.

This chain uses TRBV7-2 with TRBJ2-7; no clear D. The germline gives CDR1 SGHTA, CDR2 FQGNSA. CDR3 length equals 16 residues. Trimming cost V 5 bases and J 2 bases, with 19 bases left between them. The CDR3 sequence is CASSIPGIRSAYEQYF. CDR3 sequence (DNA): TGTGCCAGCAGCATACCCGGTATACGGTCTGCCTACGAGCAGTACTTC.

At least ten counts were recorded for this clonotype. The CDR3 bases are TGTGCCAGCAGCATAACAGGGGGGCGCAATCAGCCCCAGCATTTT. Encoded protein: CASSITGGRNQPQHF. The chain uses TRBV7-8 and TRBJ1-5; 8 positions agree with TRBD1. CDR3 length: 15 amino acids. Germline CDR1 and CDR2: SGHVS and FQNEAQ. V shed 5 bases and J 2 bases; nucleotides not matched to a gene: 5.

This clonotype was counted only a few times. The chain couples TRBV3-1 to TRBJ2-7; 7 nucleotides match TRBD1. The ends lost 4 bases at V and 4 bases at J; junction bases unmatched: 10. This CDR3 spans 15 amino acids. Germline CDR1 reads LGHDT; CDR2 reads YNNKEL (reference sequence). Here the CDR3 DNA reads TGTGCCAGCAGCCCTTACCCCGGGACAGATTACGAGCAGTACTTC. This translates into CASSPYPGTDYEQYF.

This clonotype came up many times. The J gene is TRBJ2-2, the V gene TRBV12-3 or TRBV12-4; D ambiguous. The V end was cut by 4 bases, the J end by 6 bases, with 6 bases between. This CDR3 region has 12 residues. CDR3 sequence (DNA): TGTGCCAGCAGTTACACAGCCGGGGAGCTGTTTTTT. It is translated as CASSYTAGELFF.

The chain has TRBV7-9 and TRBJ2-7; TRBD1 matches at 11 bases. The CDR3 loop spans 16 amino acids. Trimming removed 1 base from V and 5 bases from J; junction bases left unmatched: 7. CDR1 and CDR2 from the germline V gene are SEHNR and FQNEAQ (reference sequence). The CDR3 DNA follows: TGTGCCAGCAGCTTAGTAATTGGACAGGGGGCAGACGAGCAGTACTTC. It yields the protein CASSLVIGQGADEQYF.

This chain joins TRBV12-3 or TRBV12-4 and TRBJ2-3; TRBD2 matches at 8 bases. This CDR3 is 15 amino acids long. The V segment lost 8 bases and the J segment 5 bases; nucleotides outside the gene matches: 12. CDR3 nucleotide sequence: TGTGCCAGCCGTCTCCCGGGAGGGCCGAGAGATACGCAGTATTTT. Translated, it gives CASRLPGGPRDTQYF.